The 9 T cell receptor beta chains in this list originate from one sample, sequenced in a study of shared clonotypes between healthy human individuals. The table came from immunoSEQ multiplex PCR; TCRdb's copy has only in-frame clones and leaves some out. Here the sample spans some 2,400,000 clones, almost 96% being singletons. Sequencing was carried out using naive CD4+ T cells sorted from blood. Subset given: CD45RA+ positively selected. These receptors were taken from a man aged 18 to 30 in good health.

The J gene is TRBJ1-6, the V gene TRBV19; 7 bases line up with TRBD1. Germline CDR1 reads LNHDA; CDR2 reads SQIVND (reference sequence). With 4 bases clipped from V and 5 bases from J, the junction kept 8 bases outside the gene matches. The CDR3 extends over 16 amino acids. This CDR3 is CASSTGQAGHNSPLHF. CDR3 nucleotide sequence: TGTGCCAGTAGTACAGGACAGGCTGGACATAATTCACCCCTCCACTTT.

V gene TRBV7-9 combines with J gene TRBJ2-5; TRBD1 matches at 9 bases. CDR3 length: 15 residues. Germline CDR1 is SEHNR and CDR2 is FQNEAQ (reference sequence). Losses at the gene ends were 5 bases for V and 4 bases for J; bases not matched to a gene: 8. This chain's CDR3 is CASSPRTGERETQYF. As DNA, the CDR3 is TGTGCCAGCAGCCCGAGGACAGGGGAGAGAGAGACCCAGTACTTC.

The chain has TRBV5-6 and TRBJ2-7; no definite D call. The CDR3 is 11 amino acids. Trimming left V 4 bases short and J 6 bases short, with 8 bases between. Germline CDR1 and CDR2: SGHDT and YYEEEE. This chain's CDR3 is CASSLLSEQYF. CDR3 DNA sequence: TGTGCCAGCAGCCTTCTCAGCGAGCAGTACTTC.

There are a few counts of this clone. V usage is TRBV7-3 and J usage is TRBJ1-2; 10 nucleotides align to TRBD1. This CDR3 has 14 amino acids. Trimming cost V 5 bases and J 3 bases; bases outside gene matches: 3. The germline V gene encodes CDR1 SGHTA and CDR2 FQGTGA. The CDR3 bases are TGTGCCAGCAGCCCGGGACAGGGGTACTATGGCTACACCTTC. Translation gives CASSPGQGYYGYTF.

The V call is TRBV7-8, the J call TRBJ1-2, with unresolved D. Germline V lookup: CDR1 SGHVS, CDR2 FQNEAQ. Trimming removed 1 base at V and 6 bases at J, with 15 bases between. CDR3 size: 15 residues. The CDR3 sequence: CASSLDVRKKDGYTF. In nucleotides, the CDR3 is TGTGCCAGCAGCTTAGACGTCAGGAAGAAGGATGGCTACACCTTC.

Of note for this clone: At one of its ends the junction is not consistent with the germline gene, which may arise from a read error. This sequence joins TRBV7-7 and TRBJ2-2; TRBD1 is a possible D gene (6 bases). CDR1 and CDR2 from the germline V gene are SSHAT and FNYEAQ (reference sequence). The CDR3 spans 17 residues. The DNA for the CDR3 is TGTGCTAGCAGCCCACGCTCAGGGGCGATAGTCCTGCGGGAGCTGTTTTTT. Protein product: CASSPRSGAIVLRELFF. The complete variable domain, with remaining parts taken from reference TRBV7-7 and TRBJ2-2, reads GAGVSQSPRYKVTKRGQDVTLRCDPISSHATLYWYQQALGQGPEFLTYFNYEAQPDKSGLPSDRFSAERPEGSISTLTIQRTEQRDSAMYRCASSPRSGAIVLRELFFGEGSRLTVL.

This clone was detected only once. The same CDR3 also results from other DNA sequences found in this sample. This rearrangement joins TRBV6-5 to TRBJ2-5; D unresolved. Germline V gene sequence: CDR1 MNHEY, CDR2 SVGAGI. V was trimmed by 0 bases and J by 0 bases, leaving 5 bases between them. The length of the CDR3 is 14 residues. The CDR3 sequence is CASSYSGYQETQYF. In DNA form, the CDR3 reads TGTGCCAGCAGTTACTCGGGCTACCAAGAGACCCAGTACTTC.

V and J are TRBV10-3 and TRBJ2-3; 8 bases are a match to TRBD2. V trimming: 3 bases; J trimming: 10 bases; junction bases outside the gene matches: 15. The germline gives CDR1 ENHRY, CDR2 SYGVKD. The CDR3 spans 16 residues. The CDR3 DNA reads as TGTGCCATCAGTGACTTCGGCCGGGGGGGGACAACCTCGCAGTATTTT. This sequence encodes CAISDFGRGGTTSQYF.

J is TRBJ1-1 and V is TRBV28; D may be TRBD1 (5 bases). V was cut by 8 bases and J by 1 base, with 17 bases left in between. This CDR3 spans 15 amino acids. The germline CDR1 and CDR2 sequences are MDHEN and SYDVKM. This chain's CDR3 is CASFPSLGQNTEAFF. Here the CDR3 DNA reads TGTGCCAGCTTCCCAAGTCTCGGACAGAACACTGAAGCTTTCTTT. Complete variable domain (other parts from reference TRBV28 and TRBJ1-1): DVKVTQSSRYLVKRTGEKVFLECVQDMDHENMFWYRQDPGLGLRLIYFSYDVKMKEKGDIPEGYSVSREKKERFSLILESASTNQTSMYLCASFPSLGQNTEAFFGQGTRLTVV.